This TCR beta chain came from a study of T cell clonality in common variable immunodeficiency. CVID and control samples used equivalent genomic DNA input. Produced via immunoSEQ multiplex PCR; TCRdb's table is partial and in-frame only. The record shows approximately 56,000 clones for this sample, with no singletons present. Overall study results and limits: CVID subjects showed higher TCRbeta clonality than healthy controls. CVID patient heterogeneity limited repertoire-clinical complication correlations. CVID subjects shared fewer TCRbeta clones than healthy controls did.

In this sample, this clone turned up many times. The antigen is unknown. The read terminates 3 residues ahead of where the CDR3 ends, so the germline J gene completes it. The germline gives CDR1 WNHNN, CDR2 SYGVQD (reference sequence). This CDR3 has 14 amino acids. The J segment lost 3 bases and the V segment lost 7 bases, leaving 4 bases of the junction unmatched. The specimen was peripheral blood mononuclear cells. The chain uses TRBV10-1 and TRBJ2-3, with 10 bases lining up with TRBD2. The source of this sequence is a person between 18 and 75 years old in good health. The CDR3: CASTKTSGTDTQYF. CDR3 DNA, as far as it was read: TGCGCCAGCACTAAGACTAGCGGGACAGATACG.